One sample yielded the 26 T cell receptor beta chains listed below, sequenced in a study of shared clonotypes between healthy human individuals. Sequenced by immunoSEQ multiplex PCR; TCRdb stores in-frame clones only, minus some. The sample includes about 490,000 clones, around 80% seen only once; the top ten take over 9.5%. Sequenced material: PBMCs. All receptors come from a woman aged 40-49 years in good health. Some clones in this sample may be carry-over from other donors' samples.

The chain couples TRBV28 to TRBJ1-3, with D possibly TRBD1 on 5 matching bases. V was trimmed by 5 bases and J by 2 bases, leaving 16 bases between them. In germline, CDR1 is MDHEN, CDR2 SYDVKM. This CDR3 region has 16 residues. For the CDR3, the DNA is TGTGCCAGCAGTCCCCAAACTTCAGGGCCTGGAAACACCATATATTTT. Protein sequence: CASSPQTSGPGNTIYF.

About this clone itself: The sample contains more than one DNA sequence encoding this CDR3. The chain combines TRBV6-5 with TRBJ1-3; no definite D call. From germline, CDR1 is MNHEY and CDR2 SVGAGI. The CDR3 runs to 13 residues. V shed 0 bases and J shed 1 base, with 1 base lying between them. CDR3 sequence (DNA): TGTGCCAGCAGTTACTCATCTGGAAACACCATATATTTT. This sequence encodes CASSYSSGNTIYF.

The rearrangement uses TRBV7-2 and TRBJ1-2, with 9 bases fitting TRBD1. The germline CDR1 and CDR2 sequences are SGHTA and FQGNSA. The CDR3 totals 13 residues. The V gene end was trimmed by 5 bases and the J gene end by 4 bases; junction bases not matched to a gene: 2. CDR3 protein: CASSRDRAYGYTF. The CDR3 coding sequence is TGTGCCAGCAGCCGGGACAGGGCCTATGGCTACACCTTC.

The chain couples TRBV27 to TRBJ2-7, with a possible D match to TRBD2 (6 bases). This CDR3 is built from 16 residues. Germline V CDR1 and CDR2: MNHEY, SMNVEV (reference sequence). Trimming cost V 0 bases and J 2 bases, with 14 bases left between them. The CDR3 DNA sequence: TGTGCCAGCAGTTTATCGGTTGCTAGCGTAACCTACGAGCAGTACTTC. The encoded protein is CASSLSVASVTYEQYF.

The gene calls are TRBV5-1 and TRBJ2-5; D is undetermined. CDR3 size: 12 residues. The germline gives CDR1 SGHRS, CDR2 YFSETQ. Trimming shortened V by 4 bases and J by 3 bases, and 7 bases separated the two germline ends. This CDR3 reads CASSPNKETQYF. For the CDR3, the DNA is TGCGCCAGCAGCCCGAACAAAGAGACCCAGTACTTC.

The V call is TRBV5-6, the J call TRBJ2-3; 9 nucleotides align to TRBD2. CDR3 length: 14 residues. In germline, CDR1 is SGHDT, CDR2 YYEEEE. V shed 2 bases, J shed 8 bases, and the junction held 6 bases outside the gene matches. The DNA for the CDR3 is TGTGCCAGCAGCTTTTTAGCGGGAGTCATTACGCAGTATTTT. This codes for CASSFLAGVITQYF.

In its sample, this clone was seen once. This CDR3 reads CASSSAKGYEQYF. The CDR3 DNA follows: TGTGCCAGCTCTTCCGCGAAGGGTTACGAGCAGTACTTC. V and J are TRBV18 and TRBJ2-7; the D is unclear. The CDR3 sequence is 13 residues long. Germline CDR1 reads KGHSH; CDR2 reads LQKENI. Deletions cut 6 bases from V and 4 bases from J, with 13 bases between. Full variable domain (outside the CDR3, taken from reference TRBV18 and TRBJ2-7): NAGVMQNPRHLVRRRGQEARLRCSPMKGHSHVYWYRQLPEEGLKFMVYLQKENIIDESGMPKERFSAEFPKEGPSILRIQQVVRGDSAAYFCASSSAKGYEQYFGPGTRLTVT.

Only one count was recorded for this clone. The chain links TRBV23-1 to TRBJ1-6; D is unresolved. TRBV23-1 is filed as an ORF, its function uncertain. The V end was cut by 4 bases, the J end by 9 bases, with 13 bases between. This CDR3 spans 14 amino acids. This CDR3 is CASSPEVWVSPLHF. Written as DNA, the CDR3 is TGCGCCAGCAGTCCGGAGGTTTGGGTTTCACCCCTCCACTTT.

In this sample, this clone turned up a few times. The J gene is TRBJ2-3, the V gene TRBV5-1, with D possibly being TRBD2 (6 bases). V was trimmed by 0 bases and J by 6 bases, leaving 14 bases between them. The CDR3 has 15 amino acids. Looked up from germline, CDR1 is SGHRS and CDR2 is YFSETQ. The CDR3 nucleotides read TGCGCCAGCAGCTTGGGTAGCGGCGTAGGGGATACGCAGTATTTT. Residues: CASSLGSGVGDTQYF.

This clone was recorded once. This chain connects TRBV19 to TRBJ2-3, with 8 bases identical to TRBD2. V shed 10 bases, J shed 1 base, and the junction held 13 bases outside the gene matches. Germline-derived CDR1 and CDR2 are LNHDA and SQIVND (reference sequence). This CDR3 contains 16 residues. The CDR3 here is CATQREPGGRTDTQYF. CDR3 sequence (DNA): TGTGCCACCCAGCGGGAGCCAGGCGGCCGCACAGATACGCAGTATTTT. Full variable domain (missing parts from reference TRBV19 and TRBJ2-3): DGGITQSPKYLFRKEGQNVTLSCEQNLNHDAMYWYRQDPGQGLRLIYYSQIVNDFQKGDIAEGYSVSREKKESFPLTVTSAQKNPTAFYLCATQREPGGRTDTQYFGPGTRLTVL.

V gene TRBV18 combines with J gene TRBJ2-7; D is unclear. Germline V gene data show CDR1 as KGHSH and CDR2 as LQKENI. The CDR3 sequence is 13 residues long. The germline V and J ends were trimmed by 2 bases and 3 bases, with 8 bases remaining between them. As DNA, the CDR3 is TGTGCCAGCTCACCAGGGGTGGACTACGAGCAGTACTTC. It codes for CASSPGVDYEQYF. The variable domain in full, with the rest retrieved from reference TRBV18 and TRBJ2-7, is NAGVMQNPRHLVRRRGQEARLRCSPMKGHSHVYWYRQLPEEGLKFMVYLQKENIIDESGMPKERFSAEFPKEGPSILRIQQVVRGDSAAYFCASSPGVDYEQYFGPGTRLTVT.

This chain joins TRBV27 and TRBJ2-1; no firm D call. With 2 bases removed from V and 9 bases from J, the gap between germline ends came to 17 bases. The CDR3 totals 15 residues. CDR1 and CDR2 (germline): MNHEY, SMNVEV (reference sequence). The CDR3 here is CASSLRLAPWGEQFF. The CDR3 nucleotides are TGTGCCAGCAGTTTAAGGTTGGCTCCATGGGGTGAGCAGTTCTTC.

The chain links TRBV2 to TRBJ1-5, with 9 bases lining up with TRBD1. Germline values: CDR1 SNHLY, CDR2 FYNNEI. This CDR3 has 15 amino acids. Trimming at V came to 5 bases and at J to 2 bases, leaving 4 bases not matched to a gene. The CDR3, as DNA: TGTGCCAGCAGTATGGACAGGGGTGGCAATCAGCCCCAGCATTTT. Amino acid sequence: CASSMDRGGNQPQHF.

The rearrangement uses TRBV2 and TRBJ2-1; TRBD1 might be the D (5 bases). V was clipped by 8 bases and J by 6 bases, with 11 bases between them. The V gene's germline CDR1 is SNHLY and CDR2 FYNNEI. This CDR3 is built from 12 residues. CDR3 region: CASLQGSNEQFF. The CDR3 nucleotides read TGTGCCAGCCTCCAGGGTTCCAATGAGCAGTTCTTC.

The chain couples TRBV28 to TRBJ2-2, with a weak D call TRBD1 (6 bases). Trimming shortened V by 6 bases and J by 11 bases, and 13 bases separated the two germline ends. CDR1 and CDR2 from the germline V gene are MDHEN and SYDVKM. The CDR3 spans 12 residues. The CDR3 DNA follows: TGTGCCAGCAGCCCGGTGGGGGCCGAGCTGTTTTTT. Amino acid sequence: CASSPVGAELFF.

V and J are TRBV14 and TRBJ1-1; no definite D call. The CDR3 runs 14 residues. Germline V gene lookup returns CDR1 SGHDN and CDR2 FVKESK. Trimming left V 0 bases short and J 2 bases short, with 7 bases between. The CDR3 loop is CASSQDSSNTEAFF. CDR3 bases: TGTGCCAGCAGCCAAGATAGCAGTAACACTGAAGCTTTCTTT.

The chain employs TRBV6-1 and TRBJ1-2; 7 bases match TRBD1. Trimming at V came to 2 bases and at J to 8 bases, leaving 8 bases not matched to a gene. CDR1 is MNHNS, CDR2 SASEGT, per germline. The length of the CDR3 is 14 residues. The CDR3 bases are TGTGCCAGCAGTGAATCGTGGGACAGCGGAGGCTACACCTTC. Translating gives CASSESWDSGGYTF.

This clone was seen ten or more times. V gene TRBV30 combines with J gene TRBJ2-7; 11 bases are shared with TRBD2. Looked up from germline, CDR1 is GTSNPN and CDR2 is SVGIG (reference sequence). CDR3 length: 15 amino acids. With V trimmed by 2 bases and J by 3 bases, 6 bases remained unmatched. Written as DNA, the CDR3 is TGTGCCTGGAGTCGACTTAGCGGGAGGGGCTACGAGCAGTACTTC. Amino acids: CAWSRLSGRGYEQYF.

This rearrangement joins TRBV6-1 to TRBJ1-5; 8 nucleotides agree with TRBD1. This CDR3 region has 13 residues. Trimming removed 6 bases from V and 5 bases from J; junction bases left unmatched: 3. The V gene's germline CDR1 is MNHNS and CDR2 SASEGT. The CDR3 DNA reads TGTGCCAGCAGCACGACAGGGGATCAGCCCCAGCATTTT. Encoded protein: CASSTTGDQPQHF.

The chain recombines TRBV28 with TRBJ2-3; tentative D call: TRBD2 (6 bases). Germline CDR1 is MDHEN and CDR2 is SYDVKM. This CDR3 has 15 amino acids. With 6 bases removed from V and 2 bases from J, the gap between germline ends came to 15 bases. The CDR3 nucleotides are TGTGCCAGCAGCGTTAGCGGCAGACCCACAGATACGCAGTATTTT. Amino acid sequence: CASSVSGRPTDTQYF.

The chain links TRBV11-3 to TRBJ2-5; perhaps D is TRBD1 or TRBD2 (5 bases each). The CDR3 runs 16 residues. Trimming removed 5 bases at V and 5 bases at J, with 21 bases between. CDR1 is SGHNT, CDR2 YENEEA, per germline. The CDR3: CASSHGTGPRWETQYF. CDR3 DNA: TGTGCCAGCAGCCATGGGACCGGACCACGGTGGGAGACCCAGTACTTC.

The CDR3 DNA sequence: TGTGCCATCAGCCAGGGGGTCGATAACTATGGCTACACCTTC. Residues: CAISQGVDNYGYTF. This rearrangement joins TRBV10-3 to TRBJ1-2; 7 nucleotides line up with TRBD1. The CDR3 runs to 14 residues. Germline-derived CDR1 and CDR2 are ENHRY and SYGVKD. The V and J ends lost 6 bases and 1 base, in that order; junction bases with no gene match: 5.

Turning to this clone: A much more abundant neighbour one base away suggests this may be a read error. The chain is built from TRBV2 and TRBJ1-5; a weak D match, TRBD1 (6 bases). The germline V and J ends were trimmed by 2 bases and 5 bases, with 10 bases remaining between them. CDR3 length: 14 amino acids. CDR1 SNHLY and CDR2 FYNNEI come from the germline V gene. The chain's CDR3 is CASSEWGRDQPQHF. The CDR3 DNA follows: TGTGCCAGCAGTGAATGGGGGCGGGATCAGCCCCAGCATTTT. The full variable domain, rest sourced from reference TRBV2 and TRBJ1-5, is EPEVTQTPSHQVTQMGQEVILRCVPISNHLYFYWYRQILGQKVEFLVSFYNNEISEKSEIFDDQFSVERPDGSNFTLKIRSTKLEDSAMYFCASSEWGRDQPQHFGDGTRLSIL.

The chain has TRBV28 and TRBJ1-2; the D gene is possibly TRBD1 (5 bases). The CDR3 is made up of 13 amino acids. Trimming cost V 5 bases and J 3 bases, with 10 bases left between them. CDR1 and CDR2 from the germline V gene are MDHEN and SYDVKM. The CDR3 coding sequence is TGTGCCAGCAGTCCGGGGGTAGACTATGGCTACACCTTC. It encodes CASSPGVDYGYTF.

This chain connects TRBV7-3 to TRBJ1-1, with D perhaps matching TRBD1 (6 bases). V lost 5 bases and J lost 6, with 13 bases in between. The CDR3 loop spans 13 amino acids. Germline V CDR1 and CDR2: SGHTA, FQGTGA. The chain's CDR3 is CASSPTGSSEAFF. Here the CDR3 DNA reads TGTGCCAGCAGCCCAACAGGGTCATCTGAAGCTTTCTTT.

This chain's CDR3 is CASSKGGPGLARETQYF. CDR3 in DNA: TGTGCCAGCAGCAAAGGGGGGCCGGGACTAGCGCGAGAGACCCAGTACTTC. The gene calls are TRBV21-1 and TRBJ2-5; TRBD2, as called in the table, went unchecked against the DNA. TRBV21-1 is assigned pseudogene status. The CDR3 has 17 residues.